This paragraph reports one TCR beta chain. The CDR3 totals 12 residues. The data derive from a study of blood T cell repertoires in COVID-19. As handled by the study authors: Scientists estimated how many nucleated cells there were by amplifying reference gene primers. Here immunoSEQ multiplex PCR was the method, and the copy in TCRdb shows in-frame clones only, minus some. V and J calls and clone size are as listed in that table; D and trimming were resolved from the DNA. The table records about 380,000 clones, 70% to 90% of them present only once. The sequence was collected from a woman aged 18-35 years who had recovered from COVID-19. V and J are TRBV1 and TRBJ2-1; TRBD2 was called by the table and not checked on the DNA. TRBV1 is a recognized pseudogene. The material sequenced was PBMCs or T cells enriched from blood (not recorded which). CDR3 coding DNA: TGCACCAGCCTCCCCCCCTACAATGAGCAGTTCTTC. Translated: CTSLPPYNEQFF.